Listed here is a single TCR beta chain. These data come from a study of T cell repertoires in cytomegalovirus infection. TCRdb itself ran the reads through MiXCR, one entry per CDR3 protein. The table has about 250,000 distinct CDR3 sequences, around an eighth seen once. This CDR3 is built from 13 residues. The V gene end was trimmed by 0 bases and the J gene end by 6 bases; junction bases not matched to a gene: 1. Germline V gives CDR1 DFQATT, CDR2 SNEGSKA (reference sequence). The receptor was derived from a human donor in good health (CMV status not recorded). Some clones in this sample may be carry-over from other donors' samples. Sequenced: PBMCs. The chain is built from TRBV20-1 and TRBJ2-1; 8 bases line up with TRBD2. DNA for the CDR3: TGCAGTGCTAGAGATAGCGGGGTCAATGAGCAGTTCTTC. Translation: CSARDSGVNEQFF.